A single sample is the source of the 27 T cell receptor beta chains below, sequenced in a study of cytomegalovirus exposure and HLA in healthy donors (TCRdb year 2017). Library prep was done by the immunoSEQ multiplex PCR assay. The multiplex PCR relied on a mix of 60 forward primers for TCR Vbeta segments and 13 reverse primers for TCR Jbeta segments. The source is immuneACCESS, and TCRdb retained only in-frame sequences with V and J called. Part of the clones is not carried over; for the studies checked, unresolved V genes explain less than half of this, and the remainder is unexplained. This sample is represented by 120,000 to 150,000 clones; around 79% of them were singletons. The ten largest clones represent 3.1% of the sample. Specimen: PBMCs. The receptors come from a female donor in good health and CMV-seronegative.

This chain uses TRBV18 with TRBJ2-3, with 8 nucleotides matching TRBD1. From germline, CDR1 is KGHSH and CDR2 LQKENI. V dropped 2 bases and J dropped 5; count of bases not matched to a gene: 9. The CDR3 contains 16 residues. CDR3 residues: CASSPSMTGVGDTQYF. The CDR3 nucleotides are TGTGCCAGCTCACCATCGATGACAGGGGTGGGAGATACGCAGTATTTT.

The chain couples TRBV5-1 to TRBJ2-3, with TRBD1 matching 7 bases. The CDR3 runs to 13 residues. Germline V gene data show CDR1 as SGHRS and CDR2 as YFSETQ. After removal of 4 bases from V and 3 bases from J, the junction contained 2 bases not matched to a gene. The chain's CDR3 is CASSDRATDTQYF. In DNA, the CDR3 is TGCGCCAGCAGCGACAGGGCGACAGATACGCAGTATTTT.

This chain joins TRBV11-3 and TRBJ2-5; D is unresolved. V lost 5 bases and J 5 bases, leaving 6 bases between the germline ends. Germline V CDR1 and CDR2: SGHNT, YENEEA. The CDR3 extends over 11 amino acids. The CDR3 DNA reads TGTGCCAGCAGCCTCCAGGAGACCCAGTACTTC. Protein: CASSLQETQYF.

The count of this clone is one. The chain is built from TRBV18 and TRBJ2-1, with TRBD2 matching over 10 bases. Germline-derived CDR1 and CDR2 are KGHSH and LQKENI. V gave up 2 bases and J gave up 5 bases; unmatched junction bases: 6. The CDR3 loop spans 16 amino acids. CDR3 DNA sequence: TGTGCCAGCTCACCAAGACTAGCGGGTACAAACAATGAGCAGTTCTTC. This gives the protein CASSPRLAGTNNEQFF. The full variable domain, with the rest looked up from reference TRBV18 and TRBJ2-1, is NAGVMQNPRHLVRRRGQEARLRCSPMKGHSHVYWYRQLPEEGLKFMVYLQKENIIDESGMPKERFSAEFPKEGPSILRIQQVVRGDSAAYFCASSPRLAGTNNEQFFGPGTRLTVL.

This clone was seen a few times. CDR3 loop: CASSPDRASSYEQYF. The CDR3 nucleotides are TGTGCCAGCAGTCCGGACAGGGCAAGCTCCTACGAGCAGTACTTC. This chain joins TRBV5-5 and TRBJ2-7; 8 bases match TRBD1. V shed 5 bases and J 0 bases; nucleotides not matched to a gene: 7. Germline CDR1 and CDR2: SGHKS and YYEKEE (reference sequence). This CDR3 comprises 15 residues.

The V gene is TRBV6-5, the J gene TRBJ2-1; D gene ambiguous. The CDR3 loop spans 13 amino acids. The germline V and J ends were trimmed by 1 base and 8 bases, with 9 bases remaining between them. Looked up from germline, CDR1 is MNHEY and CDR2 is SVGAGI. The CDR3 loop reads CASSYFWLDEQFF. The CDR3 DNA follows: TGTGCCAGCAGTTACTTCTGGCTGGATGAGCAGTTCTTC.

The chain carries TRBV4-3 and TRBJ2-3, with TRBD2 matching 10 bases. CDR1 is LGHNA and CDR2 is YSLEER in the germline V gene. This CDR3 comprises 18 residues. The V segment lost 0 bases and the J segment 2 bases; nucleotides outside the gene matches: 8. Written as DNA, the CDR3 is TGCGCCAGCAGCCAAGATTTAGGAACTAGCGGGACCACAGATACGCAGTATTTT. This codes for CASSQDLGTSGTTDTQYF.

The chain joins TRBV11-2 to TRBJ1-5; the D gene is possibly TRBD1 (6 bases). The V gene's germline CDR1 is SGHAT and CDR2 FQNNGV. The ends were cut back, 2 bases at V and 2 bases at J, with 10 bases in the middle. CDR3 size: 15 residues. In DNA, the CDR3 is TGTGCCAGCAGCTTACGGCCAGGGGGCAATCAGCCCCAGCATTTT. It specifies CASSLRPGGNQPQHF.

The chain joins TRBV28 to TRBJ2-1; D call uncertain. Deletions cut 2 bases from V and 4 bases from J, with 9 bases between. CDR1 is MDHEN and CDR2 is SYDVKM in the germline V gene. This CDR3 spans 14 amino acids. The CDR3 DNA sequence: TGTGCCAGCAGTTTAACGGCGGTATACAATGAGCAGTTCTTC. The encoded protein is CASSLTAVYNEQFF.

The CDR3 DNA sequence: TGCAGCGTTCTCGGGGGGACAGGGGAAGCTTTCTTT. Amino acids: CSVLGGTGEAFF. This chain uses TRBV29-1 with TRBJ1-1, with 9 bases fitting TRBD1. The CDR3 runs 12 residues. The germline V gene encodes CDR1 SQVTM and CDR2 ANQGSEA. V lost 5 bases to trimming and J lost 8 bases; unmatched junction nucleotides: 6.

J is TRBJ1-5 and V is TRBV6-1; D is possibly TRBD1 (6 bases). Germline V gene sequence: CDR1 MNHNS, CDR2 SASEGT. V lost 10 bases, J lost 2 bases, and 12 bases lay in between. This CDR3 spans 13 amino acids. The DNA for the CDR3 is TGTGCCACTACAGGGTCGGGCAATCAGCCCCAGCATTTT. As protein: CATTGSGNQPQHF.

This rearrangement joins TRBV19 to TRBJ1-3, with a tentative D call TRBD1 (6 bases). V was clipped by 5 bases and J by 8 bases, with 22 bases between them. This CDR3 comprises 16 residues. Germline CDR1 reads LNHDA; CDR2 reads SQIVND (reference sequence). This chain's CDR3 is CASSRGDTGLQDTIYF. As DNA, the CDR3 is TGTGCCAGTAGTCGCGGGGACACGGGACTACAAGACACCATATATTTT.

V and J are TRBV11-2 and TRBJ2-7; TRBD2 might be the D (7 bases). V lost 4 bases to trimming and J lost 4 bases, with 23 bases between them. Looked up from germline, CDR1 is SGHAT and CDR2 is FQNNGV. This CDR3 spans 17 amino acids. CDR3 in amino acids: CASSSIRGKAGVYEQYF. In nucleotides, the CDR3 is TGTGCCAGCAGCTCCATAAGGGGGAAGGCGGGAGTATACGAGCAGTACTTC.

This chain connects TRBV11-2 to TRBJ2-5; possibly TRBD1 for D (5 bases). Germline V gives CDR1 SGHAT, CDR2 FQNNGV. This CDR3 has 15 amino acids. V shed 2 bases and J shed 2 bases, with 12 bases lying between them. The CDR3 here is CASSLSGIPQETQYF. The DNA for the CDR3 is TGTGCCAGCAGCTTATCAGGGATACCTCAAGAGACCCAGTACTTC.

CDR3 sequence reads: CASRRESGANVLTF. The CDR3 DNA follows: TGTGCCAGCAGGCGGGAGTCTGGGGCCAACGTCCTGACTTTC. The chain combines TRBV19 with TRBJ2-6; TRBD2 aligns across 7 bases. V lost 9 bases and J lost 1; bases outside the gene matches: 3. This CDR3 has 14 amino acids. The germline V gene encodes CDR1 LNHDA and CDR2 SQIVND (reference sequence).

The chain carries TRBV9 and TRBJ1-2, with 7 positions matching TRBD1. J gave up 8 bases and V 4 bases, and 8 bases lay outside the gene matches. Germline V gene data show CDR1 as SGDLS and CDR2 as YYNGEE. The CDR3 sequence is 13 residues long. The CDR3, as DNA: TGTGCCAGCAGCACGGACAGGTTGGGAGGCTACACCTTC. This sequence encodes CASSTDRLGGYTF.

The V gene is TRBV4-3, the J gene TRBJ2-7; D possibly corresponds to TRBD2 (6 bases). Germline CDR1 and CDR2: LGHNA and YSLEER. CDR3 size: 15 residues. V shed 4 bases and J shed 3 bases, with 16 bases lying between them. The CDR3, as DNA: TGCGCCAGCAGCCTCAGGGAGGTTGGGGACTACGAGCAGTACTTC. Translating it yields CASSLREVGDYEQYF.

A few counts support this clone. The CDR3 region is CASSEALRGYEQYF. The CDR3 DNA is TGTGCCAGCAGTGAAGCGCTTCGGGGCTACGAGCAGTACTTC. The chain employs TRBV2 and TRBJ2-7, with D perhaps TRBD2 (5 bases). With 0 bases removed from V and 3 bases from J, the gap between germline ends came to 9 bases. Germline V lookup: CDR1 SNHLY, CDR2 FYNNEI. The CDR3 is 14 amino acids.

The chain is built from TRBV11-2 and TRBJ2-7; 8 nucleotides line up with TRBD1. From germline, CDR1 is SGHAT and CDR2 FQNNGV. The CDR3 is made up of 15 amino acids. V dropped 4 bases and J dropped 5; count of bases not matched to a gene: 10. CDR3 nucleotide sequence: TGTGCCAGCAGCTCGCATGACAGGGGAGGTAACGAGCAGTACTTC. Protein product: CASSSHDRGGNEQYF.

CDR3 loop: CASSPFQELFF. The CDR3 nucleotides are TGTGCCAGCAGCCCATTCCAGGAGCTGTTTTTT. This rearrangement joins TRBV11-3 to TRBJ2-2; unclear D gene. The CDR3 length is 11 residues. The V end lost 5 bases, the J end lost 10 bases, and 8 bases lay between the germline ends. Germline CDR1 reads SGHNT; CDR2 reads YENEEA.

This clone has a handful of counts. Other DNA sequences in the sample encode the same CDR3. This rearrangement joins TRBV18 to TRBJ2-7; 10 bases match TRBD2. CDR3 length: 14 amino acids. CDR1 is KGHSH, CDR2 LQKENI, per germline. The ends lost 3 bases at V and 1 base at J; junction bases unmatched: 0. CDR3 residues: CASSPGLASYEQYF. CDR3 in DNA: TGTGCCAGCTCACCGGGACTAGCGTCCTACGAGCAGTACTTC.

Here the CDR3 reads CASSQQGTNQPQHF. DNA for the CDR3: TGTGCCAGCTCACAACAGGGTACCAATCAGCCCCAGCATTTT. The rearrangement uses TRBV18 and TRBJ1-5; TRBD1 is a possible D gene (6 bases). V dropped 4 bases and J dropped 3 bases, with 10 bases sitting between them. Per germline, CDR1 KGHSH and CDR2 LQKENI. The CDR3 loop spans 14 amino acids.

This sequence joins TRBV27 and TRBJ2-7, with 11 bases aligning to TRBD2. The CDR3 has 15 residues. Germline V CDR1 and CDR2: MNHEY, SMNVEV (reference sequence). J was trimmed by 4 bases and V by 3 bases; bases with no gene match: 5. The chain's CDR3 is CASSFYSGRDYEQYF. The CDR3 DNA reads as TGTGCCAGCAGTTTTTATAGCGGGAGGGATTACGAGCAGTACTTC.

This clone was counted a few times. The chain joins TRBV4-3 to TRBJ2-1, with 7 bases identical to TRBD2. Per the germline V gene, CDR1 is LGHNA and CDR2 is YSLEER. The ends lost 3 bases at V and 6 bases at J; junction bases unmatched: 11. This CDR3 region has 16 residues. The DNA for the CDR3 is TGCGCCAGCAGCCATACTAGCGTCCGAAGGGGCAATGAGCAGTTCTTC. Its protein product is CASSHTSVRRGNEQFF.

This clone was observed once. The chain carries TRBV25-1 and TRBJ1-1, with 10 bases matching TRBD1. The CDR3 consists of 18 residues. Per the germline V gene, CDR1 is MGHDK and CDR2 is SYGVNS. The J segment lost 0 bases and the V segment lost 1 base, leaving 8 bases of the junction unmatched. In DNA, the CDR3 is TGTGCCAGCAGTGAATTTGGGGGACAGGGGCAGATGAACACTGAAGCTTTCTTT. This sequence encodes CASSEFGGQGQMNTEAFF.

The chain carries TRBV19 and TRBJ2-7; 12 bases map to TRBD2. V lost 3 bases to trimming and J lost 4 bases; unmatched junction nucleotides: 10. CDR1 is LNHDA, CDR2 SQIVND, per germline (reference sequence). CDR3 size: 17 residues. The CDR3 nucleotides are TGTGCCAGTAGTATGGGCTTGACTAGCGGGGGACTTTACGAGCAGTACTTC. Amino acids: CASSMGLTSGGLYEQYF.

This clone is a singleton in its sample. This rearrangement joins TRBV5-1 to TRBJ2-3, with 14 bases matching TRBD2. The CDR3 has 19 amino acids. Germline V gene sequence: CDR1 SGHRS, CDR2 YFSETQ. With 7 bases clipped from V and 2 bases from J, the junction kept 15 bases outside the gene matches. CDR3 nucleotide sequence: TGCGCCAGCGGAGTTAGGGGACTAGCGGGAGAGCTACACACAGATACGCAGTATTTT. It yields the protein CASGVRGLAGELHTDTQYF.